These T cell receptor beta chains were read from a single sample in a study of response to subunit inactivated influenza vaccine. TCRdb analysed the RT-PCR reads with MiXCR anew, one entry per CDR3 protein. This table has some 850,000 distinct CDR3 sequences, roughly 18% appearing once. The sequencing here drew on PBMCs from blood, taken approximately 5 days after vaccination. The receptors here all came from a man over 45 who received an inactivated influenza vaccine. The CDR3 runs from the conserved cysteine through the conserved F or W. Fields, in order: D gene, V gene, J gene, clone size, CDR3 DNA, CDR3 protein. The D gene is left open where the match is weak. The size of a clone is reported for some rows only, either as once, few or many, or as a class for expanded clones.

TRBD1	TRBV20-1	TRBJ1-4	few	TGCAGTGCACCCGGACAGGGCGCAACTAATGAAAAACTGTTTTTT	CSAPGQGATNEKLFF
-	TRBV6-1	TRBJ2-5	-	TGTGCCAGCAAACTCAGGGGTAGCCAAGAGACCCAGTACTTC	CASKLRGSQETQYF
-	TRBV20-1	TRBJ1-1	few	TGCAGTGCTCGCCGAGAGGAGCTTCAAGCTTTCTTT	CSARREELQAFF
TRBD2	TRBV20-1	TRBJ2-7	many	TGCAGTGCTAGGATAGCGGGGGGCTACGAGCAGTACTTC	CSARIAGGYEQYF
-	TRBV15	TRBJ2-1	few	TGTGCCACCAGCAGAGACCACTCGACACTAGTCGGTGAGCAGTTCTTC	CATSRDHSTLVGEQFF
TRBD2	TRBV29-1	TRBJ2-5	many	TGCAGCGTTGACGGTGTCTGGGAGGGTAAGAGAGATAGAGAGACCCAGTACTTC	CSVDGVWEGKRDRETQYF
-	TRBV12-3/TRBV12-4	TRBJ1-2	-	TGTGCCAGCAGCAGGGGTGCTGACTATGGCTACACCTTC	CASSRGADYGYTF
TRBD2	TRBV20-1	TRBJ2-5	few	TGCAGTGCTATGACTAGCGGGTCACTCGGGGACCAGTACTTC	CSAMTSGSLGDQYF
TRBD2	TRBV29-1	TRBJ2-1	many	TGCAGCTCCCGACTAGCGGGAGGGGTAAGCTACAATGAGCAGTTCTTC	CSSRLAGGVSYNEQFF
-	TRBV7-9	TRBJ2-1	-	TGTGCCAGCAGCGCAAGACAAAAGCAGTTCTTC	CASSARQKQFF
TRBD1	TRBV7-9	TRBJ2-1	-	TGTGCCAGCAGCCTGCTAGGGACAGGGGGCAGTGAGCAGTTCTTC	CASSLLGTGGSEQFF
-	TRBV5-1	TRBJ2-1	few	TGCGCCAGCAGCGAAGCGGGTCCGGAGCAGTTCTTC	CASSEAGPEQFF
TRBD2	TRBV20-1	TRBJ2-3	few	TGCAGTGCTAGTAGCGGGGACACAGATACGCAGTATTTT	CSASSGDTDTQYF
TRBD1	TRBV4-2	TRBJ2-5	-	TGTGCCAGCAGCGGACAGGGCGGGAAAGAGACCCAGTACTTC	CASSGQGGKETQYF
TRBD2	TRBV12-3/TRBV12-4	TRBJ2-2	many	TGTGCCATTCGGGGGGGCACCGGGGAGCTGTTTTTT	CAIRGGTGELFF
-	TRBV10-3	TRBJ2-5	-	TGTGCCATCAGTGAGCAAGGACACCAAGAGACCCAGTACTTC	CAISEQGHQETQYF
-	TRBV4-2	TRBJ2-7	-	TGTGCCAGCAGCCAAGATTTCGACAGTGGAATGAAGCAGTACTTC	CASSQDFDSGMKQYF
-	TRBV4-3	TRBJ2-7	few	TGCGCCAGCAGCCAAGCGGACGGTTACGAGCAGTACTTC	CASSQADGYEQYF